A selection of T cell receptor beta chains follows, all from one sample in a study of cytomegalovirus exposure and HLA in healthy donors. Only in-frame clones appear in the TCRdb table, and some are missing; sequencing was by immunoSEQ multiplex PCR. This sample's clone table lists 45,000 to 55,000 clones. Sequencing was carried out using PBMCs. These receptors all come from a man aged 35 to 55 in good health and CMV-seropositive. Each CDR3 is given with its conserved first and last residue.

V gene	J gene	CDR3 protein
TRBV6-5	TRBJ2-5	CASSFARAETQYF
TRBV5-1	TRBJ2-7	CASTTSGASAYEQYF
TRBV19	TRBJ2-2	CASYSTGELFF
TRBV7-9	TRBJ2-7	CASSWPTGGWYEQYF
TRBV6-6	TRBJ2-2	CASSYQTGELFF
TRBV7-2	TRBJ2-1	CASSLTGVYNEQFF
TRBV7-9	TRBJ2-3	CASSFRDSSVDTQYF
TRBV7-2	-	CASSRGGVDEQYF
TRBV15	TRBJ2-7	CATSRARTGTYEQYF
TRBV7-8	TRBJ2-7	CASSLTGAYEQYF
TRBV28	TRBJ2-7	CASSDPGAHSYEQYF
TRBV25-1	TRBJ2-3	CASTQREGRRDTQYF
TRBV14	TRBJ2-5	CASSPNLGETQYF
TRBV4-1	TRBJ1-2	CASSQDRGAYGYTF
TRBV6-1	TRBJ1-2	CASSEALRAYGYTF
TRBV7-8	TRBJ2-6	CASSSGTGISGANVLTF
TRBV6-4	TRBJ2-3	CASSETGTGRPDTQYF
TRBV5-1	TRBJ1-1	CASSLAGGGDTEAFF
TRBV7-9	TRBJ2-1	CASSREYNEQFF
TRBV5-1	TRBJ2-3	CASSLASDGTDTQYF
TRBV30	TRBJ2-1	CAWSPDYNEQFF
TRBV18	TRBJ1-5	CASSLGQNQPQHF
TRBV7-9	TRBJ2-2	CASSLTSVNTGELFF
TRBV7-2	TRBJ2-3	CASSPGLATDTQYF
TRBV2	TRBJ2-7	CASRPGTSGGSLYF
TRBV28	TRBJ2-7	CASSLQGEGYEQYF
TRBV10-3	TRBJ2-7	CAISEAGTGGSLAYEQYF
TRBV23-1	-	CASSQVVYEQYF
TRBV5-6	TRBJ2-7	CASSTPGQSYEQYF
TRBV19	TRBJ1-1	CASSIAPSGNTEAFF
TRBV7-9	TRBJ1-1	CASRRTGVTEAFF
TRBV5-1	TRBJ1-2	CASRERVEENYGYTF
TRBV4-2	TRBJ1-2	CASSQVKPLVYGGYTF
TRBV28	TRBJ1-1	CASSGATGNTEAFF
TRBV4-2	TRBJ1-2	CASSRRTGGDYGYTF
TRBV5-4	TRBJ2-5	CASSLVLDQETQYF
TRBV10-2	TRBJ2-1	CASSDIQSYNEQFF
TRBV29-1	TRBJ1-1	CSVEKTPGVGNEAFF
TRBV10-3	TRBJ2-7	CAIRGRGEQYF
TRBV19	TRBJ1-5	CASRFSTDQPQHF
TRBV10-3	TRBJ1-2	CAISEPGQGDYGYTF
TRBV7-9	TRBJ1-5	CASSLDSLNQPQHF
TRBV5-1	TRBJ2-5	CASSLYGNRETQYF
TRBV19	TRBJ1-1	CASSIPTMNTEAFF
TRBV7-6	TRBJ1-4	CASSPDLQSWNEKLFF
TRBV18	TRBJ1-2	CASSPPTGNYGYTF
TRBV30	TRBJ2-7	CAWSGPPQGAYEQYF
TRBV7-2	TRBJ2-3	CASSLGPYGDTQYF